Listed below are T cell receptor beta chains from one sample, sequenced in a study of blood T cell repertoires in COVID-19. Using immunoSEQ multiplex PCR, the repertoire was profiled, and TCRdb retains in-frame clones only, with some absent. The table lists 200,000 or so clones, about 78% of them singletons. The specimen was peripheral blood. The source is a woman aged 70-85 years with acute or convalescent COVID-19. Both conserved end residues are part of each CDR3. A D gene is named only where the DNA matches it firmly. Clone sizes are given selectively: once, few, many, or a class where the clone is expanded.

v_gene	d_gene	abundance	j_gene	CDR3aa	CDR3nt
TRBV19	TRBD1	NA	TRBJ2-2	CASSVGTGGLGELFF	TGTGCCAGTAGCGTGGGGACAGGGGGCCTCGGGGAGCTGTTTTTT
TRBV19	NA	NA	TRBJ2-7	CASSTPHRGEQYF	TGTGCCAGTAGTACCCCGCACCGGGGCGAGCAGTACTTC
TRBV7-2	NA	NA	TRBJ1-3	CASSLGPSSGNTIYF	TGTGCCAGCAGCTTAGGGCCCAGCTCTGGAAACACCATATATTTT
TRBV6-5	TRBD2	NA	TRBJ2-1	CASTPSSGRFYEQFF	TGTGCCAGCACTCCTTCTAGCGGGAGGTTCTATGAGCAGTTCTTC
TRBV5-1	TRBD1	NA	TRBJ1-2	CASSLQGESYTF	TGCGCCAGCAGCCTACAGGGGGAGAGCTACACCTTC
TRBV7-9	TRBD1	NA	TRBJ2-2	CASSFGQGATGELFF	TGTGCCAGCAGCTTTGGACAGGGGGCCACCGGGGAGCTGTTTTTT
TRBV19	TRBD2	NA	TRBJ2-3	CASSGYSGTGTDTQYF	TGTGCCAGTAGTGGTTATAGCGGGACTGGCACAGATACGCAGTATTTT
TRBV28	TRBD1	NA	TRBJ2-2	CASTIGQGTGELFF	TGTGCCAGCACTATTGGACAGGGGACCGGGGAGCTGTTTTTT
TRBV5-1	TRBD1	once	TRBJ2-5	CASSLYRGEGETQYF	TGCGCCAGCAGCTTATACAGGGGCGAGGGAGAGACCCAGTACTTC
TRBV11-3	NA	few	TRBJ2-2	CASSGQTGGTGELFF	TGTGCCAGCAGCGGCCAGACCGGGGGCACCGGGGAGCTGTTTTTT
TRBV5-1	NA	NA	TRBJ1-2	CASSLYSGEPNYGYTF	TGCGCCAGCAGCTTGTATTCAGGGGAGCCTAACTATGGCTACACCTTC
TRBV7-2	NA	NA	TRBJ2-1	CASSLVAGSYNEQFF	TGTGCCAGCAGCTTAGTGGCGGGGTCCTACAATGAGCAGTTCTTC
TRBV9	TRBD2	few	TRBJ2-5	CASSASGTQETQYF	TGTGCCAGCAGCGCTAGCGGGACGCAAGAGACCCAGTACTTC